This TCR beta chain was captured by sequencing in a study of identical twins. Overall study results and limits: Researchers reported weaker excess twin sharing in beta out-of-frame sequences. Analyses based on zero insertions could be partly confounded by invariant MAIT and iNKT cells.

This clonotype occurred many times. Its antigen is unidentified. Template switching supplied a universal primer site; unique molecular identifiers were carried on the cDNA. A single record per CDR3 protein comes from TCRdb applying MiXCR to the 5' RACE reads. The sample records about 200,000 distinct CDR3 sequences, roughly 9.4% being singletons. The J segment lost 5 bases and the V segment lost 1 base, leaving 5 bases of the junction unmatched. The germline V gene has CDR1 DFQATT and CDR2 SNEGSKA (reference sequence). This CDR3 has 14 amino acids. Healthy Caucasians supplied all donations. The rearrangement links TRBV20-1 to TRBJ2-5; 9 bases are shared with TRBD1. Sequencing used memory (CD45RO+) T cells sorted from blood. The TCR originated in a woman in her late teens or twenties in good health. The DNA for the CDR3 is TGCAGTGCTAGAGGGACAGGGGAGTTGGAGACCCAGTACTTC. Translating gives CSARGTGELETQYF.